The source of this T cell receptor (beta chain) is a study of glioma-infiltrating T cells. Concerning this clonotype itself: Its specificity is unknown.

Broader study findings: Tissue and blood shared very few CDR3 sequences.

This CDR3 has 16 residues. Trimming left V 0 bases short and J 4 bases short, with 15 bases between. Germline CDR1 is LGHNA and CDR2 is YSLEER. Using RNA template, CDR3s of TCR alpha and beta were amplified with iRepertoire arm-PCR. Tissue mRNA or PBMC total RNA, 100-400 ng, went into one-step reverse transcription and amplification. A single record per CDR3 protein comes from TCRdb applying MiXCR to the multiplex PCR reads. The sample lists about 140,000 distinct CDR3 sequences, roughly two fifths seen once, with around 18% in the top ten. The chain has TRBV4-3 and TRBJ1-2; unclear D gene. The origin of this receptor is a human donor with low-grade glioma or glioblastoma, undergoing nonglioma brain surgery, or in good health (not recorded which). Sequenced sample: glioma tissue, nonneoplastic brain tissue, or PBMCs (not recorded which). DNA of the CDR3: TGCGCCAGCAGCCAAGATATCGCTGTCGAAAGCTATGGCTACACCTTC. It codes for CASSQDIAVESYGYTF.